Listed below are T cell receptor beta chains from one sample, sequenced in a study of regulatory T cells in long-lasting Graves disease. TCRdb recomputed calls from the multiplex PCR reads with MiXCR, one row per CDR3 protein. The table shows fewer than 600,000 distinct CDR3 sequences, with 22% occurring only once. The sample here was peripheral blood mononuclear cells (PBMCs), taken when the disease was refractory, from a patient treated with antithyroid drugs. These receptors all come from a female donor with Graves disease. Each CDR3 is given with its conserved first and last residue.

V gene	J gene	CDR3 protein
TRBV29-1	TRBJ2-7	CSVAWAGSGDEQYF
TRBV29-1	TRBJ2-4	CSVVSTSGKRGKNIQYF
TRBV29-1	TRBJ2-2	CSVGGRGTGELFF
TRBV6-2/TRBV6-3	TRBJ2-5	CVSGVAGGRETQYF
TRBV12-3/TRBV12-4	TRBJ2-6	CASSLQGFRANVLTF
TRBV5-1	NA	CASSTMWNEQFF
TRBV5-1	TRBJ1-2	CASSLGTALNYGYTF
TRBV3-2	TRBJ1-1	CASSQDGTGGTEAFF
TRBV12-3/TRBV12-4	TRBJ2-2	CASSTGTSGSRVLAGELFF
TRBV28	TRBJ2-5	CASSPNPPPAETQYF
TRBV28	TRBJ1-5	CASRRDSNQPQHF
TRBV28	TRBJ1-2	CASSSPGVHGYTF
TRBV20-1	TRBJ2-5	CSAREQGLAGVVETQYF
TRBV29-1	TRBJ1-2	CSVEDRHGGYGYTF
TRBV10-3	TRBJ1-5	CAISDGTGGGNQPQHF
TRBV6-1	TRBJ2-6	CASAPGANVLTF
TRBV4-2	TRBJ2-2	CASSQELANTGELFF
TRBV6-5	TRBJ1-5	CASSYTGLPQHF
TRBV12-3/TRBV12-4	TRBJ1-1	CASKGQGAAEAFF
TRBV6-2/TRBV6-3	TRBJ1-5	CASGEAATLGNQPQHF
TRBV2	TRBJ2-5	CAIKGGGEETQYF
TRBV2	TRBJ2-1	CASTGQGRWNEQFF
TRBV5-1	TRBJ1-4	CASSLGYTNEKLFF
TRBV9	TRBJ1-1	CASSVNLNTEAFF
TRBV6-1	TRBJ1-1	CASSERQGRGNTEAFF
TRBV28	TRBJ2-2	CASSLPDREFGELFF
TRBV30	TRBJ2-5	CAWSDQTGLSETQYF
TRBV6-1	TRBJ1-5	CASSGPPGWQPQHF
TRBV20-1	TRBJ1-5	CSAGLGQNQPQHF
TRBV6-1	TRBJ1-5	CASSEFTGLSNQPQHF